This T cell receptor (beta chain) appears in the sequencing data of a study of glioma-infiltrating T cells after dendritic cell vaccination. The protocol was immunoSEQ multiplex PCR, while the TCRdb copy is restricted to in-frame clones and leaves out a portion. The repertoire holds 90,000 or so clones, more than 75% seen once, with around 2.9% in the top ten. This CDR3 comprises 15 residues. From germline, CDR1 is SGDLS and CDR2 YYNGEE. V shed 2 bases, J shed 7 bases, and the junction held 3 bases outside the gene matches. The sequencing here drew on blood, taken before dendritic cell vaccination. V is TRBV9 and J is TRBJ2-1; 13 bases are shared with TRBD2. The TCR comes from a human donor with glioblastoma. The CDR3: CASSVTSGRVNEQFF. CDR3 nucleotides: TGTGCCAGCAGCGTTACTAGCGGGAGGGTGAATGAGCAGTTCTTC.